This T cell receptor beta chain was sequenced in a study of blood T cell repertoires in COVID-19. About the study: T cells, B-cell-depleted T cells, or PBMCs supplied cDNA or gDNA.

Authors' processing steps: It was from reference gene primer amplification that nucleated cell counts were estimated. Measured with immunoSEQ multiplex PCR; TCRdb has only the in-frame clones, and not every one. V, J and clone size reflect that table, while D and trimming were determined from the DNA. The sample contains about 280,000 clones, 86% of which appear only once. The table lists this clone with a count of one. The CDR3 extends over 12 amino acids. V lost 8 bases, J lost 9 bases, and 11 bases lay in between. Germline CDR1 reads ENHRY; CDR2 reads SYGVKD. What was sequenced was peripheral blood. The chain has TRBV10-3 and TRBJ1-6, with a weak D call TRBD1 (6 bases). This TCR was sampled from a woman between 25 and 40 years old who had recovered from COVID-19. Written as DNA, the CDR3 is TGTGCCATCGGACAGCTCCCTTCACCCCTCCACTTT. It specifies CAIGQLPSPLHF.